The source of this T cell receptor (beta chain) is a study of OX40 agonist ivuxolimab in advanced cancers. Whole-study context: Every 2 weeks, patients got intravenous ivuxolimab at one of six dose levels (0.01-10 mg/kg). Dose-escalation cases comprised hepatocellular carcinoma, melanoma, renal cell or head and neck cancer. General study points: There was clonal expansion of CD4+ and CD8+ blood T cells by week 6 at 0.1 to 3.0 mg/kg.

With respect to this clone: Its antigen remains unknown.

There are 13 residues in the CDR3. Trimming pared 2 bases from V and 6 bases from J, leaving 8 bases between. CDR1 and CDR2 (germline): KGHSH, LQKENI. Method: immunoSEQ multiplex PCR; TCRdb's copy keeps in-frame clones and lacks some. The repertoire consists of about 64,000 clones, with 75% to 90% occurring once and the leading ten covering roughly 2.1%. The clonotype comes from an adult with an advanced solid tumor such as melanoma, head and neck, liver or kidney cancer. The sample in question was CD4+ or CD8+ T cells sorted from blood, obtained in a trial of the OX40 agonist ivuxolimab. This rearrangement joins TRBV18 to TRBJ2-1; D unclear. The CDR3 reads CASSPISGNEQFF. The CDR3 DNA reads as TGTGCCAGCTCACCAATCTCGGGCAATGAGCAGTTCTTC.